A single TCR beta chain is shown here with its context. These data are taken from a study of blood T cell repertoires in COVID-19. Study in general: Acute-phase and convalescent COVID-19 samples originated in the United States, Italy and Spain. PBMCs, B-cell-depleted T cells, or T cells were the source of the cDNA or gDNA that made up the material.

Measured with immunoSEQ multiplex PCR; TCRdb has only the in-frame clones, and not every one. The sample lists around 270,000 clones, 75% to 90% seen once, with around 0.8% in the top ten. Per the germline V gene, CDR1 is ENHRY and CDR2 is SYGVKD. V shed 8 bases, J shed 8 bases, and the junction held 10 bases outside the gene matches. This CDR3 comprises 14 residues. Sequencing input: peripheral blood. The chain is built from TRBV10-3 and TRBJ2-1; TRBD1 aligns across 9 bases. The receptor's source is a man between 25 and 39 years old with acute or convalescent COVID-19. CDR3: CAIGGTGPGDEQFF. The CDR3 nucleotides read TGTGCCATCGGGGGGACAGGGCCGGGTGATGAGCAGTTCTTC.